This T cell receptor beta chain was documented in a study of regulatory T cells in long-lasting Graves disease. This clonotype was found a few times. The sample's time point: newly diagnosed GD, antithyroid drugs for less than 3 months. Scientists built the TCR library using RNA that was extracted from PBMCs. Through Arm-PCR of CDR3 regions and iRepertoire HTBI primers, TCR beta libraries were built. TCRdb processed the multiplex PCR reads anew with MiXCR; each CDR3 protein has one entry. This sample has about 620,000 distinct CDR3 sequences, with 16% found just once. The data were also submitted as part of a second study, on T cells in Graves' hyperthyroidism and ophthalmopathy. As reported in that work: Graves' hyperthyroidism is called stable when ophthalmopathy does not progress within 18 months.

The specimen comprised peripheral blood mononuclear cells (PBMCs), sampled at new diagnosis, from a patient treated with antithyroid drugs. This clonotype originated in a woman aged 30 to 39 with Graves disease.

The CDR3 nucleotides are TGTGCCAGCAGCGGGACTAGCGGGACAGGTGAGCAGTTCTTC. The encoded protein is CASSGTSGTGEQFF. V and J are TRBV9 and TRBJ2-1; 12 nucleotides match TRBD2. With V trimmed by 3 bases and J by 9 bases, 4 bases remained unmatched. The CDR3 consists of 14 residues. Germline V gene lookup returns CDR1 SGDLS and CDR2 YYNGEE.